This entry describes one T cell receptor beta chain. The CDR3 is made up of 13 amino acids. Trimming pared 7 bases from V and 3 bases from J, leaving 12 bases between. CDR1 ENHRY and CDR2 SYGVKD come from the germline V gene. The table came from immunoSEQ multiplex PCR; TCRdb's copy has only in-frame clones and leaves some out. The sample includes 60,000 to 90,000 clones, roughly 84% of them seen just once. The data derive from a study of blood T cell repertoires in COVID-19. Study summary: COVID-19 samples, acute and convalescent, were from the United States, Italy and Spain.

The sequence came from a woman aged 45-60 years with acute or convalescent COVID-19. The chain is built from TRBV10-3 and TRBJ1-1, with D uncertain. The sample was peripheral blood. The CDR3 sequence: CAITRRVDTEAFF. The CDR3 region has the DNA TGTGCCATCACTCGCCGGGTCGACACTGAAGCTTTCTTT.